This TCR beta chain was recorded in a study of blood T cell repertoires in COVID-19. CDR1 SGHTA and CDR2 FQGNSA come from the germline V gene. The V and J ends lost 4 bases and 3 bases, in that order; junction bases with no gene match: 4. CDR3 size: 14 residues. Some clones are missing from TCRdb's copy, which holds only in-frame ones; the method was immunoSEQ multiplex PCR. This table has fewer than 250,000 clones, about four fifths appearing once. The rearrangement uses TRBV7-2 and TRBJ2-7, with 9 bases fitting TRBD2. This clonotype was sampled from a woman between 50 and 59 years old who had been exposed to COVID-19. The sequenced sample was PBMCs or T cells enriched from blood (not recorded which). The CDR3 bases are TGTGCCAGCAGCTCCCTAGCGGGGAGCTACGAGCAGTACTTC. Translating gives CASSSLAGSYEQYF.